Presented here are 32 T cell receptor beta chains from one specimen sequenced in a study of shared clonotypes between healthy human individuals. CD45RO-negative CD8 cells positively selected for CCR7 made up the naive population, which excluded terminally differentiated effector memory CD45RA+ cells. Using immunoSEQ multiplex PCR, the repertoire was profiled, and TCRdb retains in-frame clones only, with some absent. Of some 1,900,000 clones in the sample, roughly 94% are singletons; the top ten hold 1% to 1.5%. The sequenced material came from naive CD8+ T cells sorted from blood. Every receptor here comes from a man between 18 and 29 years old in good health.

The CDR3 sequence: CASSITGGSYGYTF. The DNA for the CDR3 is TGTGCCAGCAGTATAACAGGGGGAAGCTATGGCTACACCTTC. The rearrangement uses TRBV27 and TRBJ1-2; 8 bases are shared with TRBD1. This CDR3 region has 14 residues. Germline-derived CDR1 and CDR2 are MNHEY and SMNVEV (reference sequence). With V trimmed by 5 bases and J by 4 bases, 6 bases remained unmatched.

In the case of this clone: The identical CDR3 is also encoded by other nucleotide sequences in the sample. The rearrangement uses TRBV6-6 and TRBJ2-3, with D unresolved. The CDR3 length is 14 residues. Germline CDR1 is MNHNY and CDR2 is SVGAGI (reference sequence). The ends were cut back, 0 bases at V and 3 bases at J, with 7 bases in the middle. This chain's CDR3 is CASSYSGPTDTQYF. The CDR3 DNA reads TGTGCCAGCAGTTACTCCGGACCTACAGATACGCAGTATTTT.

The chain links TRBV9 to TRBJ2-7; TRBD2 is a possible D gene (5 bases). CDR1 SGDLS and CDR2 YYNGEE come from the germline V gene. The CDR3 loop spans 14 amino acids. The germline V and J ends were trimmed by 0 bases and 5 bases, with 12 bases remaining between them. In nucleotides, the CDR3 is TGTGCCAGCAGCGTAGAAGTAGCGCCAAACGAGCAGTACTTC. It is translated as CASSVEVAPNEQYF.

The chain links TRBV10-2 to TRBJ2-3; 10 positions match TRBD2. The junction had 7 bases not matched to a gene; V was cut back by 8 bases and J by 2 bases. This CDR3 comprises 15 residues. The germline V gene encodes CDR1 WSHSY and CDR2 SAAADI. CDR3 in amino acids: CASSGLAEITDTQYF. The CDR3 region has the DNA TGCGCCAGCTCCGGACTAGCGGAGATCACAGATACGCAGTATTTT.

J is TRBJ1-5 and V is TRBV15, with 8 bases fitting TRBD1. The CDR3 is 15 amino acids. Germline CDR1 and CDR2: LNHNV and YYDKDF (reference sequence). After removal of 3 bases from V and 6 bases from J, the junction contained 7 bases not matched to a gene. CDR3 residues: CATSRETGGGQPQHF. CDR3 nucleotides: TGTGCCACCAGCAGGGAAACAGGGGGAGGTCAGCCCCAGCATTTT.

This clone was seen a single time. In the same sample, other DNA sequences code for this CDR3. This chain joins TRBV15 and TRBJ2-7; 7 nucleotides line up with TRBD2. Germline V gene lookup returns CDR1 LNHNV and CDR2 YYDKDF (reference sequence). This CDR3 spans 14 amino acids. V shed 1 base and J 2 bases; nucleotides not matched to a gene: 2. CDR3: CATSRGAGAYEQYF. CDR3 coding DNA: TGTGCCACCAGCAGAGGGGCGGGGGCCTACGAGCAGTACTTC. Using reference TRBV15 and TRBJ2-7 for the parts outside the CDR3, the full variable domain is DAMVIQNPRYQVTQFGKPVTLSCSQTLNHNVMYWYQQKSSQAPKLLFHYYDKDFNNEADTPDNFQSRRPNTSFCFLDIRSPGLGDTAMYLCATSRGAGAYEQYFGPGTRLTVT.

CDR3 nucleotide sequence: TGTGCCATTAAGCTGGGCACCGGGGAGCTGTTTTTT. Its translation is CAIKLGTGELFF. The chain carries TRBV27 and TRBJ2-2; D is unclear. Trimming stripped 10 bases from V and 4 bases from J, with 10 bases between. The CDR3 spans 12 residues. Germline CDR1 MNHEY, CDR2 SMNVEV (reference sequence).

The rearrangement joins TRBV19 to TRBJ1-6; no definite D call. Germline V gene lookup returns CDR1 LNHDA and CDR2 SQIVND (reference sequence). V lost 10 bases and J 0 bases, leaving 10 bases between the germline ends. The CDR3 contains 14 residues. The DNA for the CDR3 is TGTGCCACCCAAGAAAGCTCCTATAATTCACCCCTCCACTTT. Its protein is CATQESSYNSPLHF.

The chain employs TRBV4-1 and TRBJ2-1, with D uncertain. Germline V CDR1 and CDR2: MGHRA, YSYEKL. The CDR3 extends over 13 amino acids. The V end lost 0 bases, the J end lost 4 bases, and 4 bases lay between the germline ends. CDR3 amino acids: CASSQERYNEQFF. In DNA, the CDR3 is TGCGCCAGCAGCCAAGAACGGTACAATGAGCAGTTCTTC.

CDR3 nucleotide sequence: TGTGCCAGCAGCTCAACGGGGGTTGGCGGGGTATACCAAGAGACCCAGTACTTC. The encoded protein is CASSSTGVGGVYQETQYF. The genes are TRBV7-6 and TRBJ2-5; possibly TRBD2 for D (6 bases). CDR3 length: 18 residues. CDR1 is SGHVS and CDR2 is FNYEAQ in the germline V gene. The V end was cut by 4 bases, the J end by 0 bases, with 21 bases between.

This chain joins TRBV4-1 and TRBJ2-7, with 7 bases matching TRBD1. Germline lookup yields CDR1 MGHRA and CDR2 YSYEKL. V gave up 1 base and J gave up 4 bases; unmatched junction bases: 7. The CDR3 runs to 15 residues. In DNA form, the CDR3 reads TGCGCCAGCAGCCAAGGTGTCAGGGGGTTTTACGAGCAGTACTTC. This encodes CASSQGVRGFYEQYF.

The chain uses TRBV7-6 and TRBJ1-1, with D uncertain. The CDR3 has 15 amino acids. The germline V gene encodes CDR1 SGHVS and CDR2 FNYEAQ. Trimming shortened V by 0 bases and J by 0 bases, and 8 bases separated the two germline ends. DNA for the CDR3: TGTGCCAGCAGCTTAGCCCCAAGCATGAACACTGAAGCTTTCTTT. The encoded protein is CASSLAPSMNTEAFF.

CDR3 loop: CASSQVGGLEETQYF. DNA of the CDR3: TGCGCCAGCAGCCAAGTGGGGGGGTTAGAAGAGACCCAGTACTTC. The chain joins TRBV4-1 to TRBJ2-5; 7 bases map to TRBD2. Trimming cost V 1 base and J 3 bases; bases outside gene matches: 5. Per germline, CDR1 MGHRA and CDR2 YSYEKL. This CDR3 contains 15 residues.

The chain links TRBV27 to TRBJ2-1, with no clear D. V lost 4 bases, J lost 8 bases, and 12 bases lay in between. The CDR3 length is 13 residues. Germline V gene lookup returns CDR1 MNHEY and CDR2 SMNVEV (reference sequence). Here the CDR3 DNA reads TGTGCCAGCAGTTGGGCCTTTCGGGATGAGCAGTTCTTC. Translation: CASSWAFRDEQFF.

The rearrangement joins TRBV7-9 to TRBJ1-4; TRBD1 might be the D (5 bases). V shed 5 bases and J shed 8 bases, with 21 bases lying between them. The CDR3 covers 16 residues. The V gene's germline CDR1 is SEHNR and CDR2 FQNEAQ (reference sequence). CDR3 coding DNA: TGTGCCAGCAGCCCTTCCACGTCTCAGGGATCCGAAAAACTGTTTTTT. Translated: CASSPSTSQGSEKLFF.

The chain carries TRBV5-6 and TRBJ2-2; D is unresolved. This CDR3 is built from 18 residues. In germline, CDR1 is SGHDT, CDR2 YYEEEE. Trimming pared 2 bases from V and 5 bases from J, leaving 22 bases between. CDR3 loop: CASSFPLAGWGNTGELFF. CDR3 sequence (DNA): TGTGCCAGCAGCTTTCCCCTCGCCGGGTGGGGAAATACCGGGGAGCTGTTTTTT.

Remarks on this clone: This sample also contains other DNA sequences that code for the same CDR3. In DNA, the CDR3 is TGTGCCAGCAGTTTGGGGGGGCCCTACGAGCAGTACTTC. Its translation is CASSLGGPYEQYF. The V and J genes are TRBV27 and TRBJ2-7; tentative D call: TRBD2 (7 bases). V gave up 3 bases and J gave up 2 bases, with 8 bases separating them. The germline V gene has CDR1 MNHEY and CDR2 SMNVEV (reference sequence). The CDR3 has 13 amino acids.

The CDR3 nucleotides read TGTGCCAGCAGCGACCTCGGAACCGGGGAGCTGTTTTTT. It encodes CASSDLGTGELFF. The V call is TRBV9, the J call TRBJ2-2; no reliable D call. The CDR3 spans 13 residues. The ends were cut back, 3 bases at V and 5 bases at J, with 8 bases in the middle. Germline V gives CDR1 SGDLS, CDR2 YYNGEE.

CDR3 sequence: CASVLGYEQYF. DNA for the CDR3: TGTGCCAGCGTACTAGGCTACGAGCAGTACTTC. V gene TRBV6-1 combines with J gene TRBJ2-7; TRBD2 might be the D (5 bases). Trimming took 8 bases from V and 3 from J, leaving 8 bases between them. The CDR3 extends over 11 amino acids. The germline CDR1 and CDR2 sequences are MNHNS and SASEGT.

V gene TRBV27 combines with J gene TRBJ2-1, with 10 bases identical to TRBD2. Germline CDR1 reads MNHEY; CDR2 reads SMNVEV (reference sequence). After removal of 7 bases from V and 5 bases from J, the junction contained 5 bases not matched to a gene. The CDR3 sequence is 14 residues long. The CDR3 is CASKGLADNNEQFF. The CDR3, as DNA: TGTGCCAGCAAAGGACTAGCGGATAACAATGAGCAGTTCTTC.

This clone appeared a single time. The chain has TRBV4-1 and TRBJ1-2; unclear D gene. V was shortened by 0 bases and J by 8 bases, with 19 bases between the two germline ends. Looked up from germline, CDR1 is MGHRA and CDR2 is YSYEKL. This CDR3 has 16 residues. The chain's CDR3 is CASSQENEGVVGGYTF. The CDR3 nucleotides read TGCGCCAGCAGCCAAGAAAATGAGGGCGTGGTCGGAGGCTACACCTTC.

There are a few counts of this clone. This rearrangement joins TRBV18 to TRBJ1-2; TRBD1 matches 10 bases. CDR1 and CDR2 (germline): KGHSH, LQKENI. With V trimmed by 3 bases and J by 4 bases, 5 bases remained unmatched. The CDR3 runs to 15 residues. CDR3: CASSPGTGVLYGYTF. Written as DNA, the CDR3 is TGTGCCAGCTCACCCGGGACAGGGGTCCTCTATGGCTACACCTTC. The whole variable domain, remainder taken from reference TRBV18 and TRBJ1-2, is NAGVMQNPRHLVRRRGQEARLRCSPMKGHSHVYWYRQLPEEGLKFMVYLQKENIIDESGMPKERFSAEFPKEGPSILRIQQVVRGDSAAYFCASSPGTGVLYGYTFGSGTRLTVV.

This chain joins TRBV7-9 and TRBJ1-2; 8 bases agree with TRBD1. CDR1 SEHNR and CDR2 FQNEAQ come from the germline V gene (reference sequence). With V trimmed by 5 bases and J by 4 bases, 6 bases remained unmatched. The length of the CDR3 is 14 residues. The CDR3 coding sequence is TGTGCCAGCAGCCTACAGGGGGAAATCTATGGCTACACCTTC. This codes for CASSLQGEIYGYTF.

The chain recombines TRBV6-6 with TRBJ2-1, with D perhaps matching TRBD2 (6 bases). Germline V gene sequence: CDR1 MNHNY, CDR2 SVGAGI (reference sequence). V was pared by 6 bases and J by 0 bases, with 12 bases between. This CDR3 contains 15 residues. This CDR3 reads CASSGDGGSYNEQFF. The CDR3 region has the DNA TGTGCCAGCAGCGGGGACGGGGGCTCCTACAATGAGCAGTTCTTC.

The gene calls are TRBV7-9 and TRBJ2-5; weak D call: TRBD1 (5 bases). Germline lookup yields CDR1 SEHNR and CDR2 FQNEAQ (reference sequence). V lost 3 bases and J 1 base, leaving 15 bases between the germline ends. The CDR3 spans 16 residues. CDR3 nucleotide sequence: TGTGCCAGCAGCTTCTTTCCAGTACAGGCCCAAGAGACCCAGTACTTC. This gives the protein CASSFFPVQAQETQYF.

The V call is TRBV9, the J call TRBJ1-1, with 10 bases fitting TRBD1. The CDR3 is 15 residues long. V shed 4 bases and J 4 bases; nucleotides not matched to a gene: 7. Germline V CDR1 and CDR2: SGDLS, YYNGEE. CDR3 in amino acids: CASSRGQGLGTEAFF. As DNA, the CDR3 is TGTGCCAGCAGCCGGGGACAGGGGTTGGGCACTGAAGCTTTCTTT.

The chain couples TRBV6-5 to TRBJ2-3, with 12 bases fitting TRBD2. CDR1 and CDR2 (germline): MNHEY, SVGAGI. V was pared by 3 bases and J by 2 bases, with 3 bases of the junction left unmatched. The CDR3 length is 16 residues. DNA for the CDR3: TGTGCCAGCAGTTATCTAGCGGGAGGGGTCACAGATACGCAGTATTTT. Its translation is CASSYLAGGVTDTQYF.

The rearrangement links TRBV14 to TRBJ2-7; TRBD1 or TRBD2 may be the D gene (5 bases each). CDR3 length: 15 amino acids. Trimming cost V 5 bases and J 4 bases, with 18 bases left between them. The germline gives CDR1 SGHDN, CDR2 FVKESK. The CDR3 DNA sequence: TGTGCCAGCAGCTGGGGGAGTGGGAGAGGATACGAGCAGTACTTC. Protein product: CASSWGSGRGYEQYF.

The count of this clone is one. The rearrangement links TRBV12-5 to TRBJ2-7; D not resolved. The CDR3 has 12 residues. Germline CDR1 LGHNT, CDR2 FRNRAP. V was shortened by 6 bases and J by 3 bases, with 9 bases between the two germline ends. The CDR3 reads CASGQDGYEQYF. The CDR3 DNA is TGTGCTAGTGGCCAGGACGGCTACGAGCAGTACTTC.

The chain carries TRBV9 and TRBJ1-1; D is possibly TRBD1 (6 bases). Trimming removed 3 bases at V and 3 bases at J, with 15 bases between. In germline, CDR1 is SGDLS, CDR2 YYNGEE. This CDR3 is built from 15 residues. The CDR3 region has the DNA TGTGCCAGCAGCGCCACCGGGGGGCTGGACACTGAAGCTTTCTTT. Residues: CASSATGGLDTEAFF.

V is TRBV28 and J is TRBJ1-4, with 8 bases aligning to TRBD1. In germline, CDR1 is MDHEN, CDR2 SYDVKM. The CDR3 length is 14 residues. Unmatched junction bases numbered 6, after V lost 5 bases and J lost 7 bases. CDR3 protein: CASSPTGASEKLFF. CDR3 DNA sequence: TGTGCCAGCAGTCCGACAGGGGCTAGTGAAAAACTGTTTTTT.

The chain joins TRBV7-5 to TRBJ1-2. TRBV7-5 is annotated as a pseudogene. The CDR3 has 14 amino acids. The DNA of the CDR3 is TGTGCCAGAGCCTTCTCGGGGGGAGCCTATGGCTACACCTTC. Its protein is CARAFSGGAYGYTF.